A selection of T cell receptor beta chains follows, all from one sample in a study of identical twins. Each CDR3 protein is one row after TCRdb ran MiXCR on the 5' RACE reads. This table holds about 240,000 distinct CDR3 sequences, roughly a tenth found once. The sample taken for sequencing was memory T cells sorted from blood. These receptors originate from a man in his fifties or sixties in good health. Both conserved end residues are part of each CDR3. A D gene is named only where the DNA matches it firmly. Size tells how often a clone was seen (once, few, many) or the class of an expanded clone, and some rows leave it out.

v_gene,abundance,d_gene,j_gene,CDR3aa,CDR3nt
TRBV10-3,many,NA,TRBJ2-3,CAISGGGSGGTDTQYF,TGTGCCATCAGTGGAGGGGGGTCAGGGGGCACAGATACGCAGTATTTT
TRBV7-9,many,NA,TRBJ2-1,CASSPPRGYDNEQFF,TGTGCCAGCAGCCCCCCCCGGGGGTACGACAATGAGCAGTTCTTC
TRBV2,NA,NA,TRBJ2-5,CASSERGTAIQETQYF,TGTGCCAGCAGTGAACGGGGGACAGCAATCCAAGAGACCCAGTACTTC
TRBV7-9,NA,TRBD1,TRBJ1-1,CASSLGTGRMNTEAFF,TGTGCCAGCAGCCTCGGGACAGGGCGAATGAACACTGAAGCTTTCTTT
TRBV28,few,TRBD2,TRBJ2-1,CASSSFLGRADNEQFF,TGTGCCAGCAGTTCTTTCCTGGGGAGGGCGGACAATGAGCAGTTCTTC
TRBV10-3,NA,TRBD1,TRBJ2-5,CAISAQGDQETQYF,TGTGCCATCAGTGCACAGGGGGACCAAGAGACCCAGTACTTC
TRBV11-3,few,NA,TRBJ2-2,CASSLNQNTGELFF,TGTGCCAGCAGCTTAAATCAGAACACCGGGGAGCTGTTTTTT
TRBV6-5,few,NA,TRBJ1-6,CASSYSPGAMLHF,TGTGCCAGCAGTTACTCGCCAGGGGCGATGCTCCACTTT
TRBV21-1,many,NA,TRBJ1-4,CASSKEGQGATNEKLFF,TGTGCCAGCAGCAAAGAGGGACAGGGTGCAACTAATGAAAAACTGTTTTTT
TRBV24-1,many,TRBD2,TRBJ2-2,CATSGGRGRENTGELFF,TGTGCCACCAGTGGTGGGAGGGGCAGGGAGAACACCGGGGAGCTGTTTTTT
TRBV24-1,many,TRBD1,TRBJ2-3,CATSDNYRTGSSTDTQYF,TGTGCCACCAGTGACAATTACCGGACAGGATCGAGCACAGATACGCAGTATTTT
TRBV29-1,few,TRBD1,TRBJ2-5,CSVEGSDRAWETQYF,TGCAGCGTTGAAGGGTCGGACAGGGCGTGGGAGACCCAGTACTTC
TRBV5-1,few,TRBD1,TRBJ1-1,CASSAGTGGREGTEAFF,TGCGCCAGCAGTGCAGGGACAGGGGGTCGAGAGGGGACTGAAGCTTTCTTT
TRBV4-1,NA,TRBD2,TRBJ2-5,CASSQDPPAGVQETQYF,TGCGCCAGCAGCCAAGATCCCCCAGCGGGGGTTCAAGAGACCCAGTACTTC
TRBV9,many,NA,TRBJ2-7,CASSVGGEQAYEQYF,TGTGCCAGCAGCGTAGGGGGGGAGCAGGCTTACGAGCAGTACTTC
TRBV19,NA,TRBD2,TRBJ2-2,CASSTSSGRLDTGELFF,TGTGCCAGTAGTACCTCTAGCGGGAGGCTAGACACCGGGGAGCTGTTTTTT
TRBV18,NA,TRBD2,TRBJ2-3,CASSPLGLAGGTDTQYF,TGTGCCAGCTCACCACTGGGACTAGCGGGAGGCACAGATACGCAGTATTTT
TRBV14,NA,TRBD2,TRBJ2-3,CASSLKTGGLTDTQYF,TGTGCCAGCAGCCTAAAGACGGGGGGACTCACAGATACGCAGTATTTT
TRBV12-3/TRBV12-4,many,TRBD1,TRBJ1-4,CASSVRQGSKLFF,TGTGCCAGCAGTGTACGACAGGGCTCAAAACTGTTTTTT
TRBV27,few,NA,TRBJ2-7,CASSRHQSTYEQYF,TGTGCCAGCAGTCGACACCAAAGCACCTACGAGCAGTACTTC
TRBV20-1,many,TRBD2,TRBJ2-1,CSANGLAKQFF,TGCAGTGCAAACGGACTAGCGAAGCAGTTCTTC
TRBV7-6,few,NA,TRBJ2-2,CASSFLSGGKTGELFF,TGTGCCAGCAGCTTCCTTTCTGGGGGAAAGACCGGGGAGCTGTTTTTT
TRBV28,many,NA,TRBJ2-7,CASSPLDYNSYEQYF,TGTGCCAGCAGTCCGTTGGACTACAACTCCTACGAGCAGTACTTC
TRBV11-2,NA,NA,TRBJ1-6,CASSLVGLRGSPLHF,TGTGCCAGCAGCTTAGTAGGACTGAGGGGTTCACCCCTCCACTTT
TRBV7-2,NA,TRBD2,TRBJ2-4,CASSLGGGSNIQYF,TGTGCCAGCAGCTTAGGGGGCGGGAGCAACATTCAGTACTTC
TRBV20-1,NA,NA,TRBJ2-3,CSARAGPGAPTDTQYF,TGCAGTGCTAGAGCTGGGCCTGGAGCCCCAACAGATACGCAGTATTTT
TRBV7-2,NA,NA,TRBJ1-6,CASSLSRGAPLHF,TGTGCCAGCAGCTTAAGTCGGGGTGCACCCCTCCACTTT
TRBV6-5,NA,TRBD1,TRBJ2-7,CASSYETGSYEQYF,TGTGCCAGCAGTTACGAGACAGGGTCCTACGAGCAGTACTTC
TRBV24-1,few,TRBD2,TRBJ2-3,CATSQGLAGGRGADTQYF,TGTGCCACCAGTCAGGGACTAGCGGGAGGAAGAGGCGCAGATACGCAGTATTTT
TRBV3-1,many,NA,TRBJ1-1,CASSPDGRAEAFF,TGTGCCAGCAGCCCCGACGGCCGTGCTGAAGCTTTCTTT
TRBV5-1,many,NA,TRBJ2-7,CASSLGSTSPTPYEQYF,TGCGCCAGCAGCTTGGGATCTACTAGCCCAACTCCTTACGAGCAGTACTTC
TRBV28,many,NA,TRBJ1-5,CASMEGGKKYQPQHF,TGTGCCAGCATGGAGGGGGGGAAGAAGTATCAGCCCCAGCATTTT
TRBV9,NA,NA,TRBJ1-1,CASSVGLGTTEAFF,TGTGCCAGCAGCGTAGGGTTAGGGACGACTGAAGCTTTCTTT
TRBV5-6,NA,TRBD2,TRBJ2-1,CASSRVTSGNSYNEQFF,TGTGCCAGCAGCCGGGTGACTAGCGGGAACTCCTACAATGAGCAGTTCTTC